A selection of T cell receptor beta chains follows, all from one sample in a study of blood T cell repertoires in COVID-19. Method: immunoSEQ multiplex PCR; TCRdb's copy keeps in-frame clones and lacks some. Of 270,000 or so clones listed, 82% were seen once; the top ten hold about 3.4%. The sequenced sample was peripheral blood. The origin of the receptors is a woman under 30 with acute or convalescent COVID-19. Both conserved end residues are part of each CDR3. A D gene is named only where the DNA matches it firmly. The size field is filled for only some rows; it gives once, few, many or a size class.

>TRBJ2-3|TRBV19|TRBD2|once
CASSNPAGESSDTQYF
>TRBJ2-5|TRBV25-1|-|once
CASGQVDQETQYF
>TRBJ2-1|TRBV5-1|-|-
CASSLNRGGYNEQFF
>TRBJ1-1|TRBV27|TRBD1|-
CASSFPGQGAVAFF
>TRBJ1-5|TRBV28|-|-
CASSPTQGFGNQPQHF
>TRBJ2-7|TRBV5-1|TRBD2|-
CASSPTLAGGMALGFEQYF
>TRBJ1-4|TRBV4-1|-|-
CASSESRARDEKLFF
>TRBJ1-3|TRBV6-6|-|-
CASRDAGRSRDTIYF
>TRBJ2-4|TRBV5-1|TRBD1|-
CASSRDRGETKNIQYF
>TRBJ1-2|TRBV6-5|TRBD1|-
CASRPGQGPYGYTF
>TRBJ2-3|TRBV9|TRBD2|-
CASSAGGGLASTDTQYF
>TRBJ2-1|TRBV6-1|TRBD2|few
CASSERLGLAGPSSYNEQFF
>TRBJ1-4|TRBV19|TRBD1|-
CASSIGWQGVEKLFF
>TRBJ1-6|TRBV9|TRBD1|-
CASSVGEGAGGRNSPLHF
>TRBJ2-2|TRBV7-9|TRBD2|-
CASSLGGSTSNTGELFF
>TRBJ1-6|TRBV2|TRBD1|-
CASRAIRDSNSPLHF
>TRBJ1-4|TRBV19|-|-
CASSIRNRQVPNEKLFF
>TRBJ2-4|TRBV7-6|TRBD2|-
CASSLGPGTSVNIQYF
>TRBJ2-1|TRBV7-6|-|-
CASKTRAGDEQFF
>TRBJ1-5|TRBV7-2|TRBD1|-
CASSLNRGVGQPQHF
>TRBJ1-4|TRBV5-5|-|-
CASSYPQGEKLFF
>TRBJ2-2|TRBV9|TRBD2|-
CASSVLPGRVLTGELFF
>TRBJ1-1|TRBV11-2|-|-
CASSVGGGTEAFF
>TRBJ1-5|TRBV18|-|-
CASSPTLNDQPQHF
>TRBJ2-7|TRBV5-5|-|-
CASSLVGGGGYEQYF
>TRBJ1-2|TRBV9|-|-
CASSVTENYGYTF
>TRBJ2-5|TRBV6-2/TRBV6-3|TRBD2|-
CASSYPRGAWETQYF
>TRBJ2-1|TRBV27|TRBD2|-
CASRTSGRGGGQFF
>TRBJ2-5|TRBV28|-|-
CASSLGLQETQYF